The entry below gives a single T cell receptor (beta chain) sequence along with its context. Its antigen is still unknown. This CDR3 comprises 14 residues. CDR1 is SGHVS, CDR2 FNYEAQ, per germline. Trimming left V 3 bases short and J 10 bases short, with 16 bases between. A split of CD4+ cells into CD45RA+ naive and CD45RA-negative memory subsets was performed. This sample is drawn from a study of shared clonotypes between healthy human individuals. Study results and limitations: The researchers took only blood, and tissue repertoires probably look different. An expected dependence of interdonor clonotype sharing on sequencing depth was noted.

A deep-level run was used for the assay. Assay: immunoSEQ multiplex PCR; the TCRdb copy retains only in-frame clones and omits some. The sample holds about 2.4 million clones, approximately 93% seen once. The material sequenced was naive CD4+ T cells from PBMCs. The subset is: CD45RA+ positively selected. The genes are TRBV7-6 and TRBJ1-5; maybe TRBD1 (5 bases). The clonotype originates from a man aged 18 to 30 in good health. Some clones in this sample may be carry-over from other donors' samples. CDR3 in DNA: TGTGCCAGCAGCTTGGGGACGCCAGATTACCCCCAGCATTTT. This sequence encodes CASSLGTPDYPQHF.